Each of the 32 T cell receptor beta chains below was sequenced from the same sample in a study of shared clonotypes between healthy human individuals. Generated by immunoSEQ multiplex PCR, the TCRdb table keeps only in-frame clones and is missing some. Of just over 2,000,000 clones in the sample, roughly 95% were seen once. Source material: naive CD4+ T cells sorted from blood. The subset denotes: CD45RA+ positively selected. These receptors were collected from a man aged 18 to 29 in good health.

This clone came up once. The genes are TRBV30 and TRBJ2-3; 13 nucleotides agree with TRBD2. CDR1 is GTSNPN and CDR2 is SVGIG in the germline V gene (reference sequence). CDR3 length: 14 amino acids. V trimming: 8 bases; J trimming: 6 bases; junction bases outside the gene matches: 8. CDR3 protein: CAVGLAGVGDTQYF. DNA for the CDR3: TGTGCCGTTGGACTAGCGGGAGTCGGGGATACGCAGTATTTT.

Points on this clone: The junction does not match germline at one end; this may be a read error. J is TRBJ2-3 and V is TRBV7-7; maybe TRBD2 (5 bases). Germline V gene sequence: CDR1 SSHAT, CDR2 FNYEAQ (reference sequence). CDR3 length: 13 amino acids. This CDR3 reads CASSPGNTDTQYF. For the CDR3, the DNA is TGTGCTAGCAGTCCGGGGAACACAGATACGCAGTATTTT.

The chain couples TRBV2 to TRBJ2-2, with D possibly called TRBD1 or TRBD2 (6 bases each). The CDR3 is 14 residues long. CDR1 is SNHLY and CDR2 is FYNNEI in the germline V gene. V lost 7 bases and J lost 8, with 17 bases in between. The CDR3 here is CASIGQRGAGELFF. In DNA, the CDR3 is TGTGCCAGCATCGGACAGCGCGGGGCTGGGGAGCTGTTTTTT.

This chain uses TRBV6-5 with TRBJ2-7, with D perhaps TRBD2 (6 bases). The CDR3 has 15 amino acids. Trimming removed 6 bases from V and 1 base from J, with 16 bases in between. CDR1 is MNHEY, CDR2 SVGAGI, per germline. CDR3 nucleotide sequence: TGTGCCAGCAGGGCAATCGGGACTCCGTCCTACGAGCAGTACTTC. Translated, it gives CASRAIGTPSYEQYF.

The rearrangement links TRBV6-5 to TRBJ1-6; tentative D call: TRBD1 (5 bases). The CDR3 contains 16 residues. V was shortened by 1 base and J by 6 bases, with 13 bases between the two germline ends. Germline loops: CDR1 MNHEY, CDR2 SVGAGI. The CDR3 reads CASSYWPGTGNSPLHF. The CDR3 DNA is TGTGCCAGCAGTTACTGGCCCGGGACGGGTAATTCACCCCTCCACTTT.

The V call is TRBV4-1, the J call TRBJ2-5; the match to TRBD1 covers 7 bases. V was clipped by 0 bases and J by 5 bases; unmatched bases: 3. Germline CDR1 and CDR2: MGHRA and YSYEKL. The CDR3 length is 14 residues. CDR3 amino acids: CASSQEQGWETQYF. DNA for the CDR3: TGCGCCAGCAGCCAAGAACAGGGGTGGGAGACCCAGTACTTC.

The rearrangement links TRBV28 to TRBJ1-2; 11 bases are a match to TRBD1. The ends lost 3 bases at V and 4 bases at J; junction bases unmatched: 7. The CDR3 extends over 16 amino acids. Per germline, CDR1 MDHEN and CDR2 SYDVKM. The CDR3 protein is CASSFKDRGPIYGYTF. The DNA for the CDR3 is TGTGCCAGCAGTTTTAAGGACAGGGGGCCCATCTATGGCTACACCTTC.

The rearrangement uses TRBV19 and TRBJ1-5; D is uncertain. CDR1 and CDR2 (germline): LNHDA, SQIVND (reference sequence). The CDR3 loop spans 15 amino acids. V lost 5 bases, J lost 1 base, and 12 bases lay in between. CDR3 in amino acids: CASSPRRGSNQPQHF. CDR3 DNA: TGTGCCAGTAGTCCGAGGCGCGGAAGCAATCAGCCCCAGCATTTT.

The chain links TRBV7-3 to TRBJ2-7; TRBD2 matches 8 bases. Germline assignment: CDR1 SGHTA and CDR2 FQGTGA. The V segment lost 5 bases and the J segment 3 bases; nucleotides outside the gene matches: 9. This CDR3 is built from 15 residues. Written as DNA, the CDR3 is TGTGCCAGCAGCCCCACGGGAGGGACAATCTACGAGCAGTACTTC. It codes for CASSPTGGTIYEQYF.

This chain joins TRBV9 and TRBJ2-1, with 8 bases fitting TRBD2. This CDR3 comprises 17 residues. V gave up 1 base and J gave up 4 bases; unmatched junction bases: 10. Per germline, CDR1 SGDLS and CDR2 YYNGEE. The CDR3 coding sequence is TGTGCCAGCAGCGTAACAGTTGGCGGGAGGCTGTACAATGAGCAGTTCTTC. It codes for CASSVTVGGRLYNEQFF.

This chain joins TRBV7-6 and TRBJ1-2; D is ambiguous. Trimming left V 1 base short and J 4 bases short, with 13 bases between. In germline, CDR1 is SGHVS, CDR2 FNYEAQ. The CDR3 loop spans 15 amino acids. CDR3 DNA: TGTGCCAGCAGCTTAGGTCAGAGCCCCGTCTATGGCTACACCTTC. Translation: CASSLGQSPVYGYTF. The entire variable domain, with the rest obtained from reference TRBV7-6 and TRBJ1-2, is as follows: GAGVSQSPRYKVTKRGQDVALRCDPISGHVSLYWYRQALGQGPEFLTYFNYEAQQDKSGLPNDRFSAERPEGSISTLTIQRTEQRDSAMYRCASSLGQSPVYGYTFGSGTRLTVV.

This sequence joins TRBV6-5 and TRBJ1-1; D remains unclear. Looked up from germline, CDR1 is MNHEY and CDR2 is SVGAGI. This CDR3 spans 15 amino acids. V dropped 5 bases and J dropped 0 bases, with 13 bases sitting between them. DNA for the CDR3: TGTGCCAGCAGTCAGACGACCGAGATGAACACTGAAGCTTTCTTT. Translating gives CASSQTTEMNTEAFF.

The chain uses TRBV10-1 and TRBJ2-5; 8 bases map to TRBD1. The CDR3 runs to 15 residues. Germline trimming cut 6 bases from V and 4 bases from J; bases unmatched to any gene: 10. The V gene's germline CDR1 is WNHNN and CDR2 SYGVQD (reference sequence). The DNA of the CDR3 is TGCGCCAGCAGAGTATGGACAGGGCAAGGAGAGACCCAGTACTTC. It is translated as CASRVWTGQGETQYF.

The chain has TRBV7-6 and TRBJ1-4; 7 positions agree with TRBD1. Germline V lookup: CDR1 SGHVS, CDR2 FNYEAQ. The V gene end was trimmed by 1 base and the J gene end by 7 bases; junction bases not matched to a gene: 6. The CDR3 is 15 residues long. In DNA, the CDR3 is TGTGCCAGCAGCTTAGATGCCCAGGGGGGTGAAAAACTGTTTTTT. Translation: CASSLDAQGGEKLFF.

The chain combines TRBV4-3 with TRBJ2-5; D perhaps matches TRBD2 (6 bases). CDR3 length: 16 amino acids. Trimming removed 4 bases from V and 2 bases from J, with 17 bases in between. CDR1 LGHNA and CDR2 YSLEER come from the germline V gene. The CDR3 nucleotides are TGCGCCAGCAGCCCGGGACTTGGGAAGGGTCAAGAGACCCAGTACTTC. Translating it yields CASSPGLGKGQETQYF.

As regards this clone: The sample contains more than one DNA sequence encoding this CDR3. The chain uses TRBV30 and TRBJ2-7, with 7 bases fitting TRBD1. Germline V lookup: CDR1 GTSNPN, CDR2 SVGIG (reference sequence). V dropped 1 base and J dropped 1; count of bases not matched to a gene: 1. The CDR3 runs 13 residues. This CDR3 is CAWSGDRSYEQYF. The CDR3 bases are TGTGCCTGGAGTGGGGACAGATCCTACGAGCAGTACTTC. The variable domain in full, completed from reference TRBV30 and TRBJ2-7, reads SQTIHQWPATLVQPVGSPLSLECTVEGTSNPNLYWYRQAAGRGLQLLFYSVGIGQISSEVPQNLSASRPQDRQFILSSKKLLLSDSGFYLCAWSGDRSYEQYFGPGTRLTVT.

V is TRBV4-1 and J is TRBJ2-7; 9 nucleotides agree with TRBD2. Trimming at V came to 0 bases and at J to 3 bases, leaving 6 bases not matched to a gene. The germline CDR1 and CDR2 sequences are MGHRA and YSYEKL. The CDR3 covers 16 residues. CDR3 in amino acids: CASSQDQPSGIYEQYF. CDR3 bases: TGCGCCAGCAGCCAAGATCAGCCTAGCGGGATCTACGAGCAGTACTTC.

As for this clone: This clone may be a read error of a much larger clone one base away. At the DNA level, this CDR3 is encoded by other sequences in the same sample as well. The chain employs TRBV2 and TRBJ2-7, with D unresolved. Germline V gene lookup returns CDR1 SNHLY and CDR2 FYNNEI. The CDR3 runs to 12 residues. The CDR3 loop reads CASKMTSYEQYF. As DNA, the CDR3 is TGCGCCAGCAAGATGACTTCCTACGAGCAGTACTTC.

J is TRBJ2-7 and V is TRBV25-1, with D tentatively TRBD1 (6 bases). In germline, CDR1 is MGHDK, CDR2 SYGVNS. Trimming removed 6 bases at V and 5 bases at J, with 14 bases between. The CDR3 has 13 amino acids. CDR3 sequence reads: CASRWGQENEQYF. The CDR3 DNA reads TGTGCCAGCAGATGGGGGCAGGAGAACGAGCAGTACTTC.

The rearrangement links TRBV28 to TRBJ1-5; D is perhaps TRBD1 (5 bases). The CDR3 consists of 14 residues. Germline CDR1 reads MDHEN; CDR2 reads SYDVKM. V lost 8 bases to trimming and J lost 0 bases, with 11 bases between them. CDR3: CASHRQLSNQPQHF. CDR3 bases: TGTGCCAGCCATAGACAGCTTAGCAATCAGCCCCAGCATTTT.

V usage is TRBV27 and J usage is TRBJ2-7; tentative D call: TRBD1 (6 bases). Germline-derived CDR1 and CDR2 are MNHEY and SMNVEV (reference sequence). The germline V and J ends were trimmed by 5 bases and 2 bases, with 16 bases remaining between them. The CDR3 contains 15 residues. The CDR3 bases are TGTGCCAGCAGTGACCTTACAGGGCTGCCCTACGAGCAGTACTTC. As protein: CASSDLTGLPYEQYF.

This clone was detected only once. The gene calls are TRBV2 and TRBJ2-3; D is uncertain. Per the germline V gene, CDR1 is SNHLY and CDR2 is FYNNEI. V was trimmed by 6 bases and J by 4 bases, leaving 5 bases between them. This CDR3 region has 11 residues. In DNA, the CDR3 is TGTGCCAGCAGGTCCCCAGATACGCAGTATTTT. The encoded protein is CASRSPDTQYF.

The CDR3 DNA follows: TGCGCCAGCAGCCAACACAATGACCGTTTGGGGGAGCAGTACTTC. Amino acid sequence: CASSQHNDRLGEQYF. J is TRBJ2-7 and V is TRBV4-3; no clear D gene. CDR1 is LGHNA, CDR2 YSLEER, per germline. Trimming removed 2 bases at V and 7 bases at J, with 18 bases between. The CDR3 loop spans 15 amino acids.

The rearrangement joins TRBV4-1 to TRBJ2-5; no clear D gene. V lost 2 bases and J lost 2, with 9 bases in between. The germline V gene encodes CDR1 MGHRA and CDR2 YSYEKL. The CDR3 extends over 14 amino acids. The CDR3 coding sequence is TGCGCCAGCAGCCAATACGACGGGCAAGAGACCCAGTACTTC. As protein: CASSQYDGQETQYF.

The V and J genes are TRBV6-6 and TRBJ2-2; the D is unclear. The CDR3 has 14 residues. Germline loops: CDR1 MNHNY, CDR2 SVGAGI (reference sequence). The V gene lost 6 bases and the J gene lost 4 bases, with 12 bases spanning the gap. CDR3 protein: CASRPLEPTGELFF. In nucleotides, the CDR3 is TGTGCCAGCAGGCCTCTAGAACCCACCGGGGAGCTGTTTTTT.

The chain couples TRBV11-1 to TRBJ2-1, with D possibly TRBD1 on 6 matching bases. V was shortened by 2 bases and J by 0 bases, with 11 bases between the two germline ends. The CDR3 spans 16 residues. CDR1 SGHAT and CDR2 FQDESV come from the germline V gene (reference sequence). CDR3 sequence reads: CASSLMQGSSYNEQFF. The CDR3 coding sequence is TGTGCCAGCAGCTTAATGCAGGGGAGCTCCTACAATGAGCAGTTCTTC.

This chain joins TRBV7-6 and TRBJ2-7; TRBD2 matches 12 bases. The junction had 12 bases not matched to a gene; V was cut back by 5 bases and J by 4 bases. The CDR3 spans 17 residues. In germline, CDR1 is SGHVS, CDR2 FNYEAQ. The CDR3 nucleotides read TGTGCCAGCAGCCCCTCATCCTGGACTAGCGGGGCTTACGAGCAGTACTTC. Amino acids: CASSPSSWTSGAYEQYF.

This CDR3 is CASSVRDSLTDTQYF. CDR3 nucleotides: TGTGCCAGCAGCGTCCGGGACAGCCTCACAGATACGCAGTATTTT. V is TRBV11-2 and J is TRBJ2-3; the match to TRBD1 covers 7 bases. This CDR3 is built from 15 residues. Germline CDR1 SGHAT, CDR2 FQNNGV. J gave up 2 bases and V 5 bases, and 7 bases lay outside the gene matches. Together with reference TRBV11-2 and TRBJ2-3, the CDR3 gives the full variable domain: EAGVAQSPRYKIIEKRQSVAFWCNPISGHATLYWYQQILGQGPKLLIQFQNNGVVDDSQLPKDRFSAERLKGVDSTLKIQPAKLEDSAVYLCASSVRDSLTDTQYFGPGTRLTVL.

The chain couples TRBV7-2 to TRBJ2-1, with D possibly being TRBD1 (6 bases). V dropped 11 bases and J dropped 8 bases, with 10 bases sitting between them. Germline lookup yields CDR1 SGHTA and CDR2 FQGNSA. CDR3 length equals 10 residues. As DNA, the CDR3 is TGTGCCTCACCAGGGGATGAGCAGTTCTTC. This encodes CASPGDEQFF.

The gene calls are TRBV29-1 and TRBJ1-1; D gene unclear. The CDR3 length is 14 residues. Germline CDR1 is SQVTM and CDR2 is ANQGSEA. Trimming removed 5 bases from V and 2 bases from J, with 15 bases in between. CDR3 sequence reads: CSVHKTTANTEAFF. In DNA, the CDR3 is TGCAGCGTTCACAAGACCACAGCTAACACTGAAGCTTTCTTT.

Written as DNA, the CDR3 is TGTGCCAGCAGTGAATGGTTGGATCAGCCCCAGCATTTT. This translates into CASSEWLDQPQHF. V and J are TRBV6-1 and TRBJ1-5; no clear D. CDR3 size: 13 residues. Between the trimmed V and J ends, which lost 2 bases and 5 bases, there was a span of 7 bases. Germline lookup yields CDR1 MNHNS and CDR2 SASEGT.

This clone was detected only once. The CDR3 sequence is CSVGEGNTIYF. In nucleotides, the CDR3 is TGCAGCGTTGGTGAAGGAAACACCATATATTTT. V gene TRBV29-1 combines with J gene TRBJ1-3; D is ambiguous. Trimming removed 4 bases from V and 4 bases from J, with 5 bases in between. The germline CDR1 and CDR2 sequences are SQVTM and ANQGSEA. The CDR3 has 11 residues.